These T cell receptor beta chains were read from a single sample in a study of T cell changes during pregnancy in multiple sclerosis. Profiled with immunoSEQ multiplex PCR; TCRdb holds only in-frame clones, not every one. The sample contains approximately 92,000 clones, approximately 93% of which appear only once. The sample here was peripheral blood, taken after pregnancy. The receptors derive from a female donor with multiple sclerosis, enrolled in a pregnancy study. Both conserved end residues are trimmed from each CDR3.

v_call: TRBV5-4
cdr3_aa: ASSFSGGYT

v_call: TRBV4-2
cdr3_aa: ASSLWGGDNTEAF

v_call: TRBV21-1
cdr3_aa: ASSTSGVRSDEQY

v_call: TRBV19
cdr3_aa: ASRPSGTGSYEQY

v_call: TRBV4-2
cdr3_aa: ASSQGQGAGRKDNEQF

v_call: TRBV27
cdr3_aa: ASSLSASGAYGYT

v_call: TRBV21-1
cdr3_aa: ASSKVPFAGEQY

v_call: TRBV25-1
cdr3_aa: ASSERSGSTDTQY

v_call: TRBV27
cdr3_aa: ASKGAGGNNEQY

v_call: TRBV7-7
cdr3_aa: ASSLTTSGYNEQF

v_call: TRBV10-2
cdr3_aa: ASSESRGRAAYEQY

v_call: TRBV27
cdr3_aa: ASHETGSPYEQY

v_call: TRBV5-6
cdr3_aa: ASSFGTGGYEQY

v_call: TRBV18
cdr3_aa: ASSPPGQRNTGELF

v_call: TRBV18
cdr3_aa: ASSPDQGYEQY

v_call: TRBV7-6
cdr3_aa: ASSLSPGDTEAF

v_call: TRBV25-1
cdr3_aa: ATSPLAGVAYNEQF

v_call: TRBV30
cdr3_aa: AWRGQGGNYGYT

v_call: TRBV7-2
cdr3_aa: ASSFGPRGEKLF

v_call: TRBV29-1
cdr3_aa: SVEKILRGYT

v_call: TRBV10-3
cdr3_aa: AISVGASGPSYEQY

v_call: TRBV5-4
cdr3_aa: ASSLGTGFYEQY

v_call: TRBV7-2
cdr3_aa: ASSGFGGFYLSTDTQY

v_call: TRBV19
cdr3_aa: ASSIPSTGYSNQPQH

v_call: TRBV6-1
cdr3_aa: ASSEARGGNTIY

v_call: TRBV7-8
cdr3_aa: ASSLVGEAHYT

v_call: TRBV21-1
cdr3_aa: ASSKPTVEGVFGNQPQH

v_call: TRBV5-1
cdr3_aa: ASSDPSGSTDTQY

v_call: TRBV6-6
cdr3_aa: ASSWTGGGGELF

v_call: TRBV28
cdr3_aa: ASSLPQVNQPQH

v_call: TRBV6-6
cdr3_aa: AGKDRAGDHGELF

v_call: TRBV19
cdr3_aa: ASRSAGGVAGEQF

v_call: TRBV27
cdr3_aa: ASSLLGEGEQY

v_call: TRBV9
cdr3_aa: ASSRGTDSYEQY

v_call: TRBV20-1
cdr3_aa: SASRGNEQF

v_call: TRBV9
cdr3_aa: ASSASGTGSYNEQF

v_call: TRBV2
cdr3_aa: ASGRANTEAF

v_call: TRBV7-6
cdr3_aa: ASSLKQLAGGPRAGELF

v_call: TRBV2
cdr3_aa: ASIRGFYNEQF

v_call: TRBV5-4
cdr3_aa: ASREQGRFNYEQY

v_call: TRBV5-1
cdr3_aa: ASSLRQGGGNTEAF

v_call: TRBV5-8
cdr3_aa: ASSLDYLTEAF

v_call: TRBV27
cdr3_aa: ASRLNYRDPEAF

v_call: TRBV21-1
cdr3_aa: ASSKGRLRSYEQY

v_call: TRBV7-8
cdr3_aa: ASSWGGDFSSYEQY

v_call: TRBV5-4
cdr3_aa: ASSLAGPYNEQF

v_call: TRBV27
cdr3_aa: ASSSSGNYNEQF

v_call: TRBV29-1
cdr3_aa: SVGQGVTGELF

v_call: TRBV6-5
cdr3_aa: ASSSLGTGEGQPQH

v_call: TRBV30
cdr3_aa: AWSVQAGNYEQY

v_call: TRBV23-1
cdr3_aa: ASSHPAGPGWMNTEAF

v_call: TRBV2
cdr3_aa: ASSAGSSYNEQF

v_call: TRBV19
cdr3_aa: ASSKLAGGPGEQF

v_call: TRBV29-1
cdr3_aa: SVESGGLNYGYT

v_call: TRBV28
cdr3_aa: ASSFETGTLQETQY